Following are 13 T cell receptor beta chains from one sample sequenced in a study of identifying expanded T cells in peripheral blood. Only in-frame clones appear in the TCRdb table, and some are missing; sequencing was by immunoSEQ multiplex PCR. The sample has some 70,000 clones, approximately 87% seen once. Sample: blood. The receptor set was obtained from a person aged 18-69 years in good health.

This chain joins TRBV30 and TRBJ2-2; TRBD2 might be the D (5 bases). In germline, CDR1 is GTSNPN, CDR2 SVGIG (reference sequence). This CDR3 has 13 amino acids. V dropped 8 bases and J dropped 7 bases, with 17 bases sitting between them. In DNA, the CDR3 is TGTGCCCGAGAATTAGCGATTGGCGGGGAGCTGTTTTTT. Translated, it gives CARELAIGGELFF.

The chain has TRBV18 and TRBJ1-1; 7 nucleotides agree with TRBD1. From germline, CDR1 is KGHSH and CDR2 LQKENI. The CDR3 totals 14 residues. Trimming removed 3 bases from V and 4 bases from J; junction bases left unmatched: 5. The CDR3 DNA sequence: TGTGCCAGCTCACCTCAGGGGGAGAGCACTGAAGCTTTCTTT. It yields the protein CASSPQGESTEAFF.

This clone was seen a few times. The chain employs TRBV10-3 and TRBJ2-7; D possibly corresponds to TRBD1 (5 bases). This CDR3 spans 14 amino acids. CDR1 and CDR2 (germline): ENHRY, SYGVKD. Trimming left V 5 bases short and J 0 bases short, with 11 bases between. As DNA, the CDR3 is TGTGCCATCAGTAGCGACAGTAGCTCCTACGAGCAGTACTTC. Translation gives CAISSDSSSYEQYF.

This clone showed up just once. The CDR3 loop reads CASGLFYAGLGTGSRQPQHF. CDR3 DNA: TGTGCTAGTGGTTTGTTCTACGCCGGCCTGGGGACAGGGTCCCGTCAGCCCCAGCATTTT. This rearrangement joins TRBV12-5 to TRBJ1-5; the match to TRBD1 covers 9 bases. V dropped 2 bases and J dropped 6; count of bases not matched to a gene: 20. The CDR3 runs to 20 residues. CDR1 and CDR2 from the germline V gene are LGHNT and FRNRAP.

This clone was detected only once. This chain connects TRBV6-5 to TRBJ2-7; 9 bases agree with TRBD2. This CDR3 spans 14 amino acids. CDR1 and CDR2 from the germline V gene are MNHEY and SVGAGI. V shed 6 bases and J 2 bases; nucleotides not matched to a gene: 5. CDR3 in amino acids: CASRPGLATYEQYF. Here the CDR3 DNA reads TGTGCCAGCAGACCGGGACTAGCCACCTACGAGCAGTACTTC.

The rearrangement uses TRBV25-1 and TRBJ2-2; 8 bases align to TRBD2. The CDR3 spans 15 residues. V lost 3 bases and J lost 4; bases outside the gene matches: 4. The germline CDR1 and CDR2 sequences are MGHDK and SYGVNS. CDR3: CASSESGSSTGELFF. CDR3 nucleotide sequence: TGTGCCAGCAGTGAGAGCGGGAGTTCCACCGGGGAGCTGTTTTTT.

The V call is TRBV9, the J call TRBJ1-4, with TRBD1 as a possible D gene (6 bases). The CDR3 runs 15 residues. The germline gives CDR1 SGDLS, CDR2 YYNGEE. Trimming removed 3 bases from V and 7 bases from J, with 16 bases in between. The CDR3: CASSDRQEGSEKLFF. Written as DNA, the CDR3 is TGTGCCAGCAGCGACCGACAGGAAGGTAGTGAAAAACTGTTTTTT.

The rearrangement links TRBV25-1 to TRBJ2-5, with D tentatively TRBD2 (6 bases). The CDR3 totals 13 residues. V lost 4 bases and J lost 5, with 11 bases in between. Germline V CDR1 and CDR2: MGHDK, SYGVNS. The CDR3 bases are TGTGCCAGCAGTGTCGGGGGTAAGGAGACCCAGTACTTC. It yields the protein CASSVGGKETQYF.

The chain is built from TRBV28 and TRBJ2-5; TRBD2 agrees at 7 bases. The length of the CDR3 is 15 residues. V was clipped by 3 bases and J by 5 bases; unmatched bases: 9. Germline V CDR1 and CDR2: MDHEN, SYDVKM. CDR3 protein: CASSFSRTGGETQYF. In nucleotides, the CDR3 is TGTGCCAGCAGTTTTTCGCGAACGGGGGGTGAGACCCAGTACTTC.

The chain couples TRBV25-1 to TRBJ1-4, with a possible D match to TRBD1 (5 bases). In germline, CDR1 is MGHDK, CDR2 SYGVNS. The CDR3 consists of 13 residues. V dropped 5 bases and J dropped 8 bases, with 12 bases sitting between them. The CDR3 spells CASSLWGGEKLFF. The CDR3 DNA reads as TGTGCCAGCAGTTTATGGGGGGGAGAAAAACTGTTTTTT.

The V call is TRBV13, the J call TRBJ2-2; a weak D match, TRBD2 (5 bases). Deletions cut 3 bases from V and 5 bases from J, with 7 bases between. CDR1 and CDR2 (germline): PRHDT, FYEKMQ (reference sequence). There are 13 residues in the CDR3. CDR3 sequence (DNA): TGTGCCAGCAGCTTGCGAGGGACCGGGGAGCTGTTTTTT. As protein: CASSLRGTGELFF.

This chain connects TRBV5-4 to TRBJ2-7, with a weak D call TRBD1 (7 bases). Germline values: CDR1 SGHNT, CDR2 YYREEE (reference sequence). The CDR3 is made up of 15 amino acids. The V end was cut by 4 bases, the J end by 6 bases, with 20 bases between. CDR3 in DNA: TGTGCCAGCAGCGTGGACGGACTACCAGGGGGCGAGCAGTACTTC. Amino acid sequence: CASSVDGLPGGEQYF.

This chain connects TRBV6-1 to TRBJ1-5; D is unclear. The V and J ends lost 3 bases and 7 bases respectively, with 10 bases between them. Germline values: CDR1 MNHNS, CDR2 SASEGT. There are 13 residues in the CDR3. The CDR3 loop is CASSDTSEQPQHF. The CDR3 DNA sequence: TGTGCCAGCAGTGATACGTCGGAGCAGCCCCAGCATTTT.